This TCR beta chain was observed in a study of T cell responses to AZD1222 COVID-19 vaccine. General study results and limits: Mapped onto spike, vaccine-associated CD4 TCRs spanned it and were dominant at 160-218 and 743-854.

Comments on this clone: Its antigen is undetermined.

TCRdb's copy holds only in-frame clones and misses some; the assay was immunoSEQ multiplex PCR. The sample carries 95,000 to 110,000 clones, around 93% recorded once. Trimming removed 2 bases from V and 4 bases from J, with 8 bases in between. Germline values: CDR1 MGHRA, CDR2 YSYEKL. This CDR3 comprises 13 residues. Sequenced material: peripheral blood, taken 28 days after the second AZD1222 dose. The V gene is TRBV4-1, the J gene TRBJ1-1, with D possibly matching TRBD1 (5 bases). The receptor's source is an adult who received the AZD1222 COVID-19 vaccine. The CDR3: CASSQHGTTEAFF. The CDR3 bases are TGCGCCAGCAGCCAACACGGGACCACTGAAGCTTTCTTT.